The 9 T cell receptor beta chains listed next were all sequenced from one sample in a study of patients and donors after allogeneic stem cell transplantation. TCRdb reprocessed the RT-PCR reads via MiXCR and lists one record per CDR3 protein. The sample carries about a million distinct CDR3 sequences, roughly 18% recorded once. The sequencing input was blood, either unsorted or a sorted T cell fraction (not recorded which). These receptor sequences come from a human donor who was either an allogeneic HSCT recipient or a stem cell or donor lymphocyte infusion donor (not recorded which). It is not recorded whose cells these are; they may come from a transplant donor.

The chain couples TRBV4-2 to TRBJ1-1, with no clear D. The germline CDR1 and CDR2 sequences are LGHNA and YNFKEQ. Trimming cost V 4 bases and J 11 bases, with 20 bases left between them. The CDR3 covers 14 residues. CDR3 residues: CASSPREAGVYAFF. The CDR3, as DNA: TGTGCCAGCAGCCCCCGAGAGGCTGGGGTGTATGCTTTCTTT.

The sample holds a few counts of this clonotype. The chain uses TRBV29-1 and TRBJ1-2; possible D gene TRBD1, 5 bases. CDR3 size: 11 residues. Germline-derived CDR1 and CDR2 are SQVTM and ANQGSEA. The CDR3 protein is CGGELYYGYTF. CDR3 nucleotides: TGCGGAGGGGAGCTTTACTATGGCTACACCTTC. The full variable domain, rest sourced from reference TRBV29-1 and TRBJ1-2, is SAVISQKPSRDICQRGTSLTIQCQVDSQVTMMFWYRQQPGQSLTLIATANQGSEATYESGFVIDKFPISRPNLTFSTLTVSNMSPEDSSIYLCGGELYYGYTFGSGTRLTVV.

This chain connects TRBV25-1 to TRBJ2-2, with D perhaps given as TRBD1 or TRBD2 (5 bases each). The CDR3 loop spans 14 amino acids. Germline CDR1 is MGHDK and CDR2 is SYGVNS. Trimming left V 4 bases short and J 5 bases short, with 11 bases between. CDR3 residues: CASSVGTATGELFF. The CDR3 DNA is TGTGCCAGCAGTGTAGGGACGGCTACCGGGGAGCTGTTTTTT.

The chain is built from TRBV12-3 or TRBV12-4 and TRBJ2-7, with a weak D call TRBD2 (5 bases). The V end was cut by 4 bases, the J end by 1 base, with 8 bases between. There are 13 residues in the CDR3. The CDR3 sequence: CASSWGASYEQYF. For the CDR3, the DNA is TGTGCCAGCAGTTGGGGAGCTTCCTACGAGCAGTACTTC.

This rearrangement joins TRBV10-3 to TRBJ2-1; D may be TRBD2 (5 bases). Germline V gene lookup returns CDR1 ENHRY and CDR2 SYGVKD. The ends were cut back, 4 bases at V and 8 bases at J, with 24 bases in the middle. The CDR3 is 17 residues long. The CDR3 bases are TGTGCCATCAGTGTGTCGTGGACTCCCCTAAGAGGCGATGAGCAGTTCTTC. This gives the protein CAISVSWTPLRGDEQFF.

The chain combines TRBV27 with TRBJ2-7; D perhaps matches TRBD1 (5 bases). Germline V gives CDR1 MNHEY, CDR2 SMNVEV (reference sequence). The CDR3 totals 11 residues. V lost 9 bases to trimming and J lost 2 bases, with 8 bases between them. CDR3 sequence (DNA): TGTGCCAGTGGGGCTACCTACGAGCAGTACTTC. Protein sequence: CASGATYEQYF.

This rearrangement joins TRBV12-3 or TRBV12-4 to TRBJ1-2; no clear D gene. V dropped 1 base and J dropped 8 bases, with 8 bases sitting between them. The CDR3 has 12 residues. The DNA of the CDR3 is TGTGCCAGCAGTTTAGACCTGGGGGGCTACACCTTC. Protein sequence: CASSLDLGGYTF.

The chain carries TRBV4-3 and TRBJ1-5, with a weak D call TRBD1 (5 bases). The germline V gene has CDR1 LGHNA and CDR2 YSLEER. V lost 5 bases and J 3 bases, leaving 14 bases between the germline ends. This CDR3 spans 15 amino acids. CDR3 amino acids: CASSRRDGDNQPQHF. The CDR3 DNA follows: TGCGCCAGCAGCAGAAGGGACGGTGACAATCAGCCCCAGCATTTT.

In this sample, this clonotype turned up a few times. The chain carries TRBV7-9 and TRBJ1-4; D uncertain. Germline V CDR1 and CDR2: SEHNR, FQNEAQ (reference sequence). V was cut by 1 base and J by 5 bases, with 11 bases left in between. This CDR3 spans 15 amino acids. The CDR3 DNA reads TGTGCCAGCAGCTTAGAAGGCCGGGGAAATGAAAAACTGTTTTTT. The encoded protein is CASSLEGRGNEKLFF. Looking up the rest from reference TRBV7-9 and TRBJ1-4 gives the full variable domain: DTGVSQNPRHKITKRGQNVTFRCDPISEHNRLYWYRQTLGQGPEFLTYFQNEAQLEKSRLLSDRFSAERPKGSFSTLEIQRTEQGDSAMYLCASSLEGRGNEKLFFGSGTQLSVL.